The 10 T cell receptor beta chains in this list originate from one sample, sequenced in a study of T cells after posttransplantation cyclophosphamide. Clones were sequenced by immunoSEQ multiplex PCR, and TCRdb holds only the in-frame ones, with some missing. Found here are 5,000 to 6,000 clones, over 70% of them singletons; the top ten hold about 34%. Busulfan-fludarabine conditioning, marrow transplant, and cyclophosphamide on days +3 and +4 were administered. This sample comprised PBMCs, obtained after allogeneic stem cell transplant with posttransplant cyclophosphamide. The receptors were sampled from a male patient between 60 and 69 years old who received an allogeneic stem cell transplant from an unrelated donor, was CMV-positive, and had no GVHD. Some T cells may be graft donor cells.

The chain links TRBV2 to TRBJ2-1; 7 nucleotides agree with TRBD2. Germline assignment: CDR1 SNHLY and CDR2 FYNNEI. This CDR3 spans 14 amino acids. J was trimmed by 8 bases and V by 5 bases; bases with no gene match: 9. The CDR3 here is CASSITGGQDEQFF. Written as DNA, the CDR3 is TGTGCCAGCAGTATCACGGGAGGCCAGGATGAGCAGTTCTTC. The variable domain in full, with the rest retrieved from reference TRBV2 and TRBJ2-1, is EPEVTQTPSHQVTQMGQEVILRCVPISNHLYFYWYRQILGQKVEFLVSFYNNEISEKSEIFDDQFSVERPDGSNFTLKIRSTKLEDSAMYFCASSITGGQDEQFFGPGTRLTVL.

V gene TRBV19 combines with J gene TRBJ2-7; D ambiguous. Trimming removed 3 bases at V and 7 bases at J, with 13 bases between. The CDR3 spans 13 residues. The germline V gene has CDR1 LNHDA and CDR2 SQIVND (reference sequence). For the CDR3, the DNA is TGTGCCAGTAGTATGCGGCCAAATTGGGAGCAGTACTTC. Its translation is CASSMRPNWEQYF.

V is TRBV5-8 and J is TRBJ2-5; 9 nucleotides match TRBD1. This CDR3 has 14 residues. From germline, CDR1 is SGHTS and CDR2 YDEGEE. J gave up 5 bases and V 1 base, and 3 bases lay outside the gene matches. CDR3 nucleotide sequence: TGTGCCAGCAGCTTGCACAGGGGGCTTGAGACCCAGTACTTC. Translating it yields CASSLHRGLETQYF.

This sequence joins TRBV19 and TRBJ2-6, with 7 bases lining up with TRBD1. Germline trimming cut 5 bases from V and 3 bases from J; bases unmatched to any gene: 7. The germline CDR1 and CDR2 sequences are LNHDA and SQIVND (reference sequence). The length of the CDR3 is 16 residues. CDR3 residues: CASSLIGGVGANVLTF. The CDR3 DNA is TGTGCCAGTAGTTTGATAGGGGGCGTTGGGGCCAACGTCCTGACTTTC. Filled out from reference TRBV19 and TRBJ2-6, the complete variable domain reads DGGITQSPKYLFRKEGQNVTLSCEQNLNHDAMYWYRQDPGQGLRLIYYSQIVNDFQKGDIAEGYSVSREKKESFPLTVTSAQKNPTAFYLCASSLIGGVGANVLTFGAGSRLTVL.

The gene calls are TRBV28 and TRBJ2-5; 10 positions agree with TRBD1. Unmatched junction bases numbered 7, after V lost 3 bases and J lost 6 bases. Germline V CDR1 and CDR2: MDHEN, SYDVKM. CDR3 length: 15 amino acids. The CDR3 DNA sequence: TGTGCCAGCAGTTTTAGGCGACAGGGGGCGAAGACCCAGTACTTC. Translating gives CASSFRRQGAKTQYF.

The rearrangement links TRBV5-4 to TRBJ2-1, with 8 nucleotides matching TRBD2. Germline values: CDR1 SGHNT, CDR2 YYREEE (reference sequence). CDR3 length: 16 amino acids. Losses at the gene ends were 1 base for V and 0 bases for J; bases not matched to a gene: 3. The CDR3 sequence is CASSLTGGSSYNEQFF. The CDR3 region has the DNA TGTGCCAGCAGCTTGACGGGAGGGAGCTCCTACAATGAGCAGTTCTTC.

The V gene is TRBV15, the J gene TRBJ1-5; D ambiguous. Per the germline V gene, CDR1 is LNHNV and CDR2 is YYDKDF (reference sequence). The CDR3 extends over 14 amino acids. V dropped 0 bases and J dropped 6 bases, with 9 bases sitting between them. In DNA form, the CDR3 reads TGTGCCACCAGCAGAGAACCGGTTCGTCAGCCCCAGCATTTT. This codes for CATSREPVRQPQHF.

The chain recombines TRBV5-6 with TRBJ2-1; 8 bases fit TRBD2. This CDR3 is built from 14 residues. The germline CDR1 and CDR2 sequences are SGHDT and YYEEEE. Losses at the gene ends were 3 bases for V and 6 bases for J; bases not matched to a gene: 5. The CDR3 DNA sequence: TGTGCCAGCAGCTACGGACTAGCTCCCAATGAGCAGTTCTTC. It is translated as CASSYGLAPNEQFF.

Worth noting for this clone: An end of the junction differs from the germline gene, which may be a read error. The chain uses TRBV19 and TRBJ2-3; D gene ambiguous. The CDR3 has 16 residues. Germline V gene sequence: CDR1 LNHDA, CDR2 SQIVND (reference sequence). The CDR3 region has the DNA TGTGCCAGCAGTAGGCAGGCCCCGTCATTTGGAGATACGCAGTATTTT. Its translation is CASSRQAPSFGDTQYF.

V is TRBV7-9 and J is TRBJ2-7; TRBD2 aligns across 10 bases. The CDR3 spans 15 residues. The V segment lost 5 bases and the J segment 10 bases; nucleotides outside the gene matches: 14. In germline, CDR1 is SEHNR, CDR2 FQNEAQ (reference sequence). CDR3 DNA: TGTGCCAGCAGCCAATCTTGGGGGCTAGCGGGAGAACAGTACTTC. Its translation: CASSQSWGLAGEQYF.